The rows below give T cell receptor beta chains drawn from one sample of a study of cytomegalovirus exposure and HLA in healthy donors. The data were produced by immunoSEQ multiplex PCR, yet TCRdb's version contains in-frame clones alone and is incomplete. The sample includes 190,000 or so clones, about four fifths of them seen just once. The sample consisted of PBMCs. The receptors derive from a male donor in good health and CMV-seropositive. CDR3s include the opening cysteine and the closing phenylalanine or tryptophan. Fields, in order: clone size, J gene, V gene, D gene, CDR3 protein, CDR3 DNA. A D gene is named only where the DNA matches it firmly. Rows may omit the clone size; those that give it use once, few, many or a size class.

NA | TRBJ2-3 | TRBV4-1 | TRBD2 | CASSQELAGVTDTQYF | TGCGCCAGCAGCCAAGAACTAGCGGGGGTTACAGATACGCAGTATTTT
NA | TRBJ1-2 | TRBV2 | TRBD1 | CASSVGQGNRSYTF | TGTGCCAGCAGTGTGGGACAGGGGAATAGGAGCTACACCTTC
NA | TRBJ1-2 | TRBV18 | TRBD1 | CASSPYQGDGYTF | TGTGCCAGCTCACCTTACCAGGGGGATGGCTACACCTTC
few | TRBJ2-1 | TRBV5-6 | NA | CASSPRSSYNEQFF | TGTGCCAGCAGCCCCCGGAGCTCCTACAATGAGCAGTTCTTC
NA | TRBJ2-3 | TRBV4-3 | NA | CASSVEGTYTDTQYF | TGCGCCAGCAGCGTAGAGGGAACCTACACAGATACGCAGTATTTT
NA | TRBJ2-7 | TRBV7-9 | TRBD1 | CSSSTDRGSSYEQYF | TGTTCCAGCAGCACCGACAGGGGGAGCTCCTACGAGCAGTACTTC
NA | TRBJ1-1 | TRBV29-1 | TRBD1 | CSVLFTGEITEAFF | TGCAGCGTTCTCTTCACAGGGGAGATTACTGAAGCTTTCTTT
NA | TRBJ1-5 | TRBV19 | NA | CASSKGGEPQHF | TGTGCCAGTAGCAAGGGAGGGGAGCCCCAGCATTTT
NA | TRBJ2-5 | TRBV7-2 | TRBD1 | CASSSYTGGETQYF | TGTGCCAGCAGCTCCTATACAGGGGGGGAGACCCAGTACTTC
few | TRBJ1-5 | TRBV27 | NA | CASSRERGFNQPQHF | TGTGCCAGCAGTCGAGAACGGGGGTTCAATCAGCCCCAGCATTTT
NA | TRBJ2-7 | TRBV7-3 | NA | CASSGYVGSSYEQYF | TGTGCCAGCAGCGGGTACGTGGGGAGCTCCTACGAGCAGTACTTC
NA | TRBJ2-5 | TRBV28 | TRBD2 | CATMSGRAIRETQYF | TGTGCCACAATGAGCGGGAGGGCAATCAGGGAGACCCAGTACTTC
NA | TRBJ2-1 | TRBV7-3 | NA | CASSSTFSGQFF | TGTGCCAGCAGCTCAACCTTTAGCGGCCAGTTCTTC
NA | TRBJ2-7 | TRBV5-4 | TRBD2 | CASSLAGKGGDYEQYF | TGTGCCAGCAGCTTGGCCGGAAAGGGAGGGGACTACGAGCAGTACTTC
NA | TRBJ2-7 | TRBV6-5 | TRBD1 | CASSSRGQDYEQYF | TGTGCCAGCAGTAGCCGGGGACAGGATTACGAGCAGTACTTC
NA | TRBJ2-7 | TRBV27 | TRBD2 | CASSLRGVAGGSEQYF | TGTGCCAGCAGTCTTCGAGGCGTAGCGGGAGGAAGTGAGCAGTACTTC
NA | TRBJ1-1 | TRBV9 | TRBD1 | CASSVAAGGSITEAFF | TGTGCCAGCAGCGTTGCGGCAGGGGGCAGTATCACTGAAGCTTTCTTT
once | TRBJ1-2 | TRBV21-1 | NA | CASFGTGDGYTF | TGTGCCAGCTTTGGGACAGGGGACGGCTACACCTTC
NA | TRBJ2-7 | TRBV19 | TRBD1 | CASSILTGGEYTYEQYF | TGTGCCAGTAGTATCCTGACAGGGGGCGAGTATACCTACGAGCAGTACTTC
NA | TRBJ1-1 | TRBV25-1 | NA | CASSESAGEAFF | TGTGCCAGCAGTGAATCGGCAGGTGAAGCTTTCTTT
NA | TRBJ1-3 | TRBV9 | NA | CASSVSPGRYSGNTIYF | TGTGCCAGCAGCGTAAGCCCAGGCCGATACTCTGGAAACACCATATATTTT
NA | TRBJ1-6 | TRBV9 | NA | CASSVEGNSPLHF | TGTGCCAGCAGCGTTGAGGGTAATTCACCCCTCCACTTT
NA | TRBJ1-6 | TRBV29-1 | TRBD1 | CSVSGTDNSPLHF | TGCAGCGTATCCGGGACAGATAATTCACCCCTCCACTTT
NA | TRBJ2-3 | TRBV30 | TRBD2 | CAWRSGGRVADTQYF | TGTGCCTGGAGATCTGGCGGGAGAGTCGCAGATACGCAGTATTTT
NA | TRBJ2-1 | TRBV6-6 | NA | CASSYSRVYNEQFF | TGTGCCAGCAGTTACTCCAGGGTCTACAATGAGCAGTTCTTC
NA | TRBJ2-1 | TRBV21-1 | NA | CARVPGITYNEQFF | TGTGCCAGGGTACCGGGGATCACCTACAATGAGCAGTTCTTC
few | TRBJ2-3 | TRBV28 | TRBD2 | CASSLTTSGSADTQYF | TGTGCCAGCAGCCTAACGACTAGCGGGAGCGCAGATACGCAGTATTTT
NA | TRBJ2-3 | TRBV6-4 | NA | CASSDSRAFGDTQYF | TGTGCCAGCAGTGATTCCAGGGCGTTTGGAGATACGCAGTATTTT
NA | TRBJ2-7 | TRBV7-2 | TRBD2 | CASSLDRGRSYEQYF | TGTGCCAGCAGCTTAGATCGCGGGAGGAGCTACGAGCAGTACTTC
NA | TRBJ2-1 | TRBV12-5 | TRBD1 | CASGLGQTGNNEQFF | TGTGCTAGTGGTTTGGGCCAGACAGGGAACAATGAGCAGTTCTTC
NA | TRBJ1-5 | TRBV28 | TRBD1 | CASSPLTGIRNQPQHF | TGTGCCAGCAGCCCCTTGACAGGGATCCGCAATCAGCCCCAGCATTTT
NA | TRBJ1-1 | TRBV18 | TRBD1 | CASSPGTVDNTEAFF | TGTGCCAGCTCACCGGGGACAGTGGACAACACTGAAGCTTTCTTT
NA | TRBJ1-5 | TRBV7-2 | NA | CASSLDIIRVQHF | TGTGCCAGCAGCTTAGATATTATCCGGGTCCAGCATTTT
NA | TRBJ1-1 | TRBV6-1 | TRBD1 | CASRWDRDTEAFF | TGTGCCAGCAGATGGGACAGAGACACTGAAGCTTTCTTT
few | TRBJ2-7 | TRBV4-1 | NA | CASSQVVRGPYEQYF | TGCGCCAGCAGCCAAGTGGTCAGGGGCCCCTACGAGCAGTACTTC
NA | TRBJ2-2 | TRBV4-3 | TRBD1 | CASSQESGGNTGELFF | TGCGCCAGCAGCCAAGAGTCAGGGGGGAACACCGGGGAGCTGTTTTTT
NA | TRBJ2-2 | TRBV5-4 | TRBD1 | CASSFRQGGSTGELFF | TGTGCCAGCAGCTTCAGACAGGGGGGAAGCACCGGGGAGCTGTTTTTT
NA | TRBJ1-2 | TRBV27 | TRBD1 | CASSLRPPGQGGYGYTF | TGTGCCAGCAGTCTTCGCCCGCCGGGACAGGGGGGCTATGGCTACACCTTC
NA | TRBJ2-7 | TRBV7-2 | TRBD2 | CASSPPLAESSYEQYF | TGTGCCAGCAGCCCTCCCCTAGCGGAGAGCTCCTACGAGCAGTACTTC
NA | TRBJ2-1 | TRBV7-2 | NA | CACGANSIYNEQFF | TGTGCCTGCGGGGCCAACTCGATTTACAATGAGCAGTTCTTC
NA | TRBJ2-7 | TRBV19 | NA | CATLAPNLYEQYF | TGTGCCACCTTAGCCCCGAACCTCTATGAGCAGTACTTC